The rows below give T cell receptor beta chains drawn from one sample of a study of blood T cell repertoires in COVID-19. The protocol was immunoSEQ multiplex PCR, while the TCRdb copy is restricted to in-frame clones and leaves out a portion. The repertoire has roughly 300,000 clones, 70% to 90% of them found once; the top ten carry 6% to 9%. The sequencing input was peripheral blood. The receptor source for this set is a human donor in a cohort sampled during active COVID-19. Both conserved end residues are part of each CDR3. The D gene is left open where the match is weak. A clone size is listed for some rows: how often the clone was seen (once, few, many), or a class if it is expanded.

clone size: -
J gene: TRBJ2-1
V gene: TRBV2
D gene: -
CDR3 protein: CASTQGRPPGNEQFF
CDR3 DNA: TGTGCCAGCACCCAAGGTCGTCCACCGGGGAATGAGCAGTTCTTC

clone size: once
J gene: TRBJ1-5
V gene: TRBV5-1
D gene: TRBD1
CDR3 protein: CASSPRQGHQPQHF
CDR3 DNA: TGCGCCAGCAGCCCCCGACAGGGGCATCAGCCCCAGCATTTT

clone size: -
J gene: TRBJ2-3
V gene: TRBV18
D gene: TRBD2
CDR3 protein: CASSPPRAGGLTDTQYF
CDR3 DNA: TGTGCCAGCTCACCACCACGAGCGGGGGGGCTCACAGATACGCAGTATTTT

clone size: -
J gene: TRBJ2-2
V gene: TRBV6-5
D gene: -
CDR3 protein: CASSYSPSFSTGELFF
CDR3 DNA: TGTGCCAGCAGTTACTCTCCCTCTTTTTCCACCGGGGAGCTGTTTTTT

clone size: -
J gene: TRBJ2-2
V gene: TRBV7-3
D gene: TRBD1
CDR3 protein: CASSSTGGSTGELFF
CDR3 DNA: TGTGCCAGCAGTTCGACAGGGGGCAGTACCGGGGAGCTGTTTTTT

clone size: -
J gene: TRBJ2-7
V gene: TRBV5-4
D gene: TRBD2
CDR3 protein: CASGRTSGGFEQYF
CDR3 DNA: TGTGCCAGCGGAAGGACTAGCGGGGGTTTCGAGCAGTACTTC

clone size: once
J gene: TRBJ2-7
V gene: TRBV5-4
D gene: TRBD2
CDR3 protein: CASSSGTSVYYEQYF
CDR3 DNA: TGTGCCAGCAGCTCCGGGACTAGCGTTTACTACGAGCAGTACTTC

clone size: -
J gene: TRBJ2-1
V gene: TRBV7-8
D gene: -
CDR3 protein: CASSWDFYNEQFF
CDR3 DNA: TGTGCCAGCAGCTGGGACTTCTACAATGAGCAGTTCTTC

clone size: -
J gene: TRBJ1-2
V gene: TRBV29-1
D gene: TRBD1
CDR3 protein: CSVTGTGGEGYGYTF
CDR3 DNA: TGCAGCGTTACCGGGACAGGGGGCGAAGGCTATGGCTACACCTTC

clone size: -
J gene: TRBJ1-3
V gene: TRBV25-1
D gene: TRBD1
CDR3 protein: CASSEPTGGSGNTIYF
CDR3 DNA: TGTGCCAGCAGTGAGCCCACAGGGGGCTCTGGAAACACCATATATTTT

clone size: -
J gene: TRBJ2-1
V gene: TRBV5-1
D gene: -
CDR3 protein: CASSLVGSNRFF
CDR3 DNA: TGCGCCAGCAGCTTGGTCGGGAGCAATCGGTTCTTC

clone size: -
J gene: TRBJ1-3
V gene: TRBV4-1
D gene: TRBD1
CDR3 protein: CASRRQVDRSGNTIYF
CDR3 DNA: TGCGCCAGCAGACGGCAGGTGGACAGGTCTGGAAACACCATATATTTT

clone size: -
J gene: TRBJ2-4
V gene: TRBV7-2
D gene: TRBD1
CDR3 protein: CASSPRQGTNIQYF
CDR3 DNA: TGTGCCAGCAGCCCTCGACAGGGGACAAACATTCAGTACTTC

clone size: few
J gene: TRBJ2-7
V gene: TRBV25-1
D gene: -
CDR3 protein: CASSEILAGQTYEQYF
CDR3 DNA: TGTGCCAGCAGTGAAATCTTGGCAGGCCAAACCTACGAGCAGTACTTC

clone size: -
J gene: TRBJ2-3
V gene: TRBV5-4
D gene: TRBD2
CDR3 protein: CASSWASGGRGRSTDTQYF
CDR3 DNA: TGTGCCAGCAGTTGGGCCAGCGGGGGAAGAGGGAGGAGCACAGATACGCAGTATTTT

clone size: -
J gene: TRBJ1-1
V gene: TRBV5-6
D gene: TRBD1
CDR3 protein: CASSGTGKNTEAFF
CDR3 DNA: TGTGCCAGCAGCGGGACAGGGAAAAACACTGAAGCTTTCTTT

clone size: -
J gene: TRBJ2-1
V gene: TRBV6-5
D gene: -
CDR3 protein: CASSYGGSPIWEQFF
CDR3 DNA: TGTGCCAGCAGTTACGGGGGCTCCCCCATTTGGGAGCAGTTCTTC

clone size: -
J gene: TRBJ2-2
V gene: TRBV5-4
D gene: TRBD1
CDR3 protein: CASSLRRGQGELFF
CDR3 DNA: TGTGCCAGCAGCTTGCGCAGGGGGCAGGGGGAGCTGTTTTTT

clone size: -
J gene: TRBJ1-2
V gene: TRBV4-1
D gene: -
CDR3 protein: CASSHGQSYGYTF
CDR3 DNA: TGCGCCAGCAGCCACGGACAGAGCTATGGCTACACCTTC

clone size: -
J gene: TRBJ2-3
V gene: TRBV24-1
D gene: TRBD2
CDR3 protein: CATSDLRTSGGTDTQYF
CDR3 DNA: TGTGCCACCAGTGACCTCCGGACTAGCGGGGGTACGGATACGCAGTATTTT

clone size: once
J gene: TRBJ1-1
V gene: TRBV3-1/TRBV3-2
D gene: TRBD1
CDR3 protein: CASSQEGTVRTEAFF
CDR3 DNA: TGTGCCAGCAGCCAAGAAGGGACAGTTCGGACTGAAGCTTTCTTT

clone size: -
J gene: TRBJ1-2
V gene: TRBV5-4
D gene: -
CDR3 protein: CASSSGTNGYGYTF
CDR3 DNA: TGTGCCAGCAGCTCCGGGACAAATGGATATGGCTACACCTTC

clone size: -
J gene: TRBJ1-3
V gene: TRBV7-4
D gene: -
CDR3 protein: CASSPPRSPDSGNTIYF
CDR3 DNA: TGTGCCAGCAGCCCCCCGCGGTCACCCGACTCTGGAAACACCATATATTTT

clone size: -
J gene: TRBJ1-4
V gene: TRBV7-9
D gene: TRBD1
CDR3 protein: CASSSIRGQGALTNEKLFF
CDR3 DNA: TGTGCCAGCAGCTCCATACGTGGACAGGGGGCGCTAACTAATGAAAAACTGTTTTTT

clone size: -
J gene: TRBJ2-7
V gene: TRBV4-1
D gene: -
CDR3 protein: CASSQGLQSYEQYF
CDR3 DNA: TGCGCCAGCAGCCAAGGACTTCAATCCTACGAGCAGTACTTC

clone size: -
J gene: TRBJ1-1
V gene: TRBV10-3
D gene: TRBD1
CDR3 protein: CAIRADRVGTEAFF
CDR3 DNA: TGTGCCATCAGGGCCGACAGGGTAGGCACTGAAGCTTTCTTT

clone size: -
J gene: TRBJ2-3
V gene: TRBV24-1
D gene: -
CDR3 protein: CATSDFKPQGTDTQYF
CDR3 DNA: TGTGCCACCAGTGATTTTAAGCCCCAGGGAACAGATACGCAGTATTTT

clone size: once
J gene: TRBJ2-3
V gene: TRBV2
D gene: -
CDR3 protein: CASSERSGVVDTDTQYF
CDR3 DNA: TGTGCCAGCAGTGAACGGTCAGGGGTAGTCGACACAGATACGCAGTATTTT